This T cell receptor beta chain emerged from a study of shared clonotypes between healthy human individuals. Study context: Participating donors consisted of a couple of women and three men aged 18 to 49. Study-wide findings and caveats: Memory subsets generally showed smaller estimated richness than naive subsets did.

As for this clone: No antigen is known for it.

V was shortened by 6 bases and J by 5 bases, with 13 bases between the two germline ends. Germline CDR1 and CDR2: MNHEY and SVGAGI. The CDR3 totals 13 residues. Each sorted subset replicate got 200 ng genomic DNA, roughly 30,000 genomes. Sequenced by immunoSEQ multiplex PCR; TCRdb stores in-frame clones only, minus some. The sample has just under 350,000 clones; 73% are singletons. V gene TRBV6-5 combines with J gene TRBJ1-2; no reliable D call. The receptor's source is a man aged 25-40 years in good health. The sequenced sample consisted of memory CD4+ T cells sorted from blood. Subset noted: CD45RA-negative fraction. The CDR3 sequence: CASRSSTSYGYTF. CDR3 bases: TGTGCCAGCAGATCCTCGACGTCGTATGGCTACACCTTC.